Detailed here is one T cell receptor beta chain. This specimen belongs to a study of blood T cell repertoires in COVID-19. In the study overall: Acute and convalescent COVID-19 samples came from the United States, Italy and Spain.

V shed 7 bases and J 1 base; nucleotides not matched to a gene: 9. Germline assignment: CDR1 SNHLY and CDR2 FYNNEI. CDR3 length equals 15 residues. Seattle's enrolled individuals joined amid active infection and were then monitored longitudinally. TCRdb keeps only in-frame clones here, not all; method: immunoSEQ multiplex PCR. This sample carries fewer than 400,000 clones, approximately 89% of them seen once, and the ten largest clones take over 1.5%. The chain joins TRBV2 to TRBJ1-1, with 7 bases that match TRBD1. This clonotype was sampled from a woman aged 25 to 39 with COVID-19, enrolled during active disease. The sequenced sample consisted of peripheral blood. In nucleotides, the CDR3 is TGTGCCAGCACCCGACAGGGCCTCAGGAACACTGAAGCTTTCTTT. Encoded protein: CASTRQGLRNTEAFF.